The T cell receptor beta chain under discussion was sequenced for a study of CD8+ T cells in alopecia areata. In the study overall: Twice daily, treated patients received 5 to 10 mg of oral tofacitinib.

Per germline, CDR1 ENHRY and CDR2 SYGVKD. Trimming shortened V by 0 bases and J by 2 bases, and 19 bases separated the two germline ends. This CDR3 has 18 amino acids. As regards this clone: The antigen remains undetermined.

Study-wide points: The study found TCR sharing across patients less clear than in mice, possibly for HLA reasons.

Once RNA had been extracted, it was reverse transcribed into cDNA to act as the sequencing template. Here immunoSEQ multiplex PCR was the method, and the copy in TCRdb shows in-frame clones only, minus some. The table records 90,000 to 120,000 clones, roughly 84% of them present only once. Treatment: oral pan-JAK inhibitor, 5-10 mg twice daily. It was from alopecia areata patients that lesional scalp punch biopsies and peripheral blood were collected. It was from PBMCs that CD4+ and CD8+ T cells were sorted. The chain employs TRBV10-3 and TRBJ1-2, with D unclear. Sequenced here: CD8+ T cells sorted from blood, sampled at week 24, from a patient treated with tofacitinib. The sequence derives from a human donor with alopecia areata. This CDR3 is CAISESTAASTRNYGYTF. The CDR3 bases are TGTGCCATCAGTGAGTCGACGGCAGCCTCCACTCGAAACTATGGCTACACCTTC.